These 24 T cell receptor beta chains originate from one sample sequenced in a study of cytomegalovirus exposure and HLA in healthy donors. The primer mix had 60 Vbeta and 13 Jbeta primers. Repertoires were generated with immunoSEQ multiplex PCR, while TCRdb's copy carries only in-frame clones and drops some. The sample contains 95,000 to 150,000 clones, 74% of which appear only once. The sequencing input was PBMCs. Receptor source: a woman aged 45 to 65 in good health and CMV-seropositive.

This clone was seen a single time. This chain links TRBV7-9 with TRBJ2-1; a weak D match, TRBD1 (7 bases). V shed 7 bases and J shed 5 bases, with 12 bases lying between them. Germline assignment: CDR1 SEHNR and CDR2 FQNEAQ (reference sequence). This CDR3 has 13 residues. CDR3 amino acids: CASISGGNNEQFF. In nucleotides, the CDR3 is TGTGCCAGCATCTCAGGGGGGAACAATGAGCAGTTCTTC.

The chain recombines TRBV7-3 with TRBJ2-4; tentatively, D is TRBD2 (7 bases). Looked up from germline, CDR1 is SGHTA and CDR2 is FQGTGA. The CDR3 covers 16 residues. V lost 4 bases, J lost 8 bases, and 21 bases lay in between. CDR3 sequence: CASSSNPVGGGDIQYF. In nucleotides, the CDR3 is TGTGCCAGCAGCTCCAACCCCGTGGGGGGGGGCGACATTCAGTACTTC. Full variable domain (missing parts from reference TRBV7-3 and TRBJ2-4): GAGVSQTPSNKVTEKGKYVELRCDPISGHTALYWYRQSLGQGPEFLIYFQGTGAADDSGLPNDRFFAVRPEGSVSTLKIQRTERGDSAVYLCASSSNPVGGGDIQYFGAGTRLSVL.

The rearrangement links TRBV11-3 to TRBJ1-1; D is ambiguous. Germline assignment: CDR1 SGHNT and CDR2 YENEEA. This CDR3 is built from 14 residues. Trimming stripped 1 base from V and 2 bases from J, with 8 bases between. The chain's CDR3 is CASSLGGPNTEAFF. The CDR3 nucleotides are TGTGCCAGCAGCTTAGGAGGTCCTAACACTGAAGCTTTCTTT.

The gene calls are TRBV5-1 and TRBJ2-2, with 9 bases identical to TRBD2. CDR1 SGHRS and CDR2 YFSETQ come from the germline V gene. V shed 2 bases and J 2 bases; nucleotides not matched to a gene: 7. The CDR3 runs to 17 residues. The CDR3 here is CASSFETSGFNTGELFF. The DNA for the CDR3 is TGCGCCAGCAGCTTTGAAACTAGCGGGTTTAACACCGGGGAGCTGTTTTTT.

This chain connects TRBV28 to TRBJ2-1; 15 bases match TRBD2. Trimming at V came to 8 bases and at J to 4 bases, leaving 15 bases not matched to a gene. Germline V gives CDR1 MDHEN, CDR2 SYDVKM. This CDR3 has 19 residues. DNA for the CDR3: TGTGCCAGCTGTTCATTTGGGACTAGCGGGGGGCCACGTTACAATGAGCAGTTCTTC. Translating gives CASCSFGTSGGPRYNEQFF.

The rearrangement uses TRBV10-2 and TRBJ1-2; no definite D call. V was shortened by 4 bases and J by 6 bases, with 9 bases between the two germline ends. This CDR3 comprises 12 residues. Germline V gives CDR1 WSHSY, CDR2 SAAADI. CDR3 nucleotide sequence: TGCGCCAGCAGTGGAGGCGCGGATGGCTACACCTTC. It encodes CASSGGADGYTF.

V is TRBV19 and J is TRBJ1-6; 8 bases agree with TRBD1. CDR3 length: 16 amino acids. CDR1 is LNHDA, CDR2 SQIVND, per germline (reference sequence). Trimming took 3 bases from V and 12 from J; bases not matched to a gene: 13. The CDR3 loop reads CASSILLQGQGGPLHF. CDR3 coding DNA: TGTGCCAGTAGTATCCTACTACAAGGACAGGGAGGACCCCTCCACTTT.

This clone was seen a few times. The J gene is TRBJ2-7, the V gene TRBV10-3; D perhaps matches TRBD1 (5 bases). Trimming pared 0 bases from V and 4 bases from J, leaving 10 bases between. In germline, CDR1 is ENHRY, CDR2 SYGVKD. The CDR3 loop spans 14 amino acids. The CDR3 is CAISESRTSYEQYF. CDR3 bases: TGTGCCATCAGTGAGTCCCGGACAAGTTACGAGCAGTACTTC.

The chain couples TRBV2 to TRBJ2-5; weak D call: TRBD1 (5 bases). The CDR3 loop spans 14 amino acids. Germline V gene sequence: CDR1 SNHLY, CDR2 FYNNEI. Trimming pared 6 bases from V and 2 bases from J, leaving 13 bases between. The CDR3 coding sequence is TGTGCCAGCAGATTCCGACAGACACAAGAGACCCAGTACTTC. Its protein is CASRFRQTQETQYF. Based on the CDR3 plus reference TRBV2 and TRBJ2-5, the full variable domain is EPEVTQTPSHQVTQMGQEVILRCVPISNHLYFYWYRQILGQKVEFLVSFYNNEISEKSEIFDDQFSVERPDGSNFTLKIRSTKLEDSAMYFCASRFRQTQETQYFGPGTRLLVL.

The rearrangement uses TRBV11-1 and TRBJ1-6; tentatively, D is TRBD1 (6 bases). Trimming stripped 5 bases from V and 5 bases from J, with 10 bases between. The CDR3 spans 14 residues. Germline CDR1 SGHAT, CDR2 FQDESV (reference sequence). Here the CDR3 reads CASSPRGNNSPLHF. Here the CDR3 DNA reads TGTGCCAGCAGCCCGAGGGGGAATAATTCACCCCTCCACTTT.

This clone was found a few times. The gene calls are TRBV28 and TRBJ1-6; D remains ambiguous. V lost 6 bases and J 0 bases, leaving 12 bases between the germline ends. The CDR3 extends over 16 amino acids. Looked up from germline, CDR1 is MDHEN and CDR2 is SYDVKM. In DNA, the CDR3 is TGTGCCAGCAGCCGCAGCGGCAGCTCCTATAATTCACCCCTCCACTTT. It translates to CASSRSGSSYNSPLHF.

In its sample, this clone was seen a few times. The chain links TRBV9 to TRBJ2-3, with D perhaps TRBD1 (5 bases). The V end was cut by 0 bases, the J end by 1 base, with 12 bases between. The CDR3 is made up of 16 amino acids. Germline V CDR1 and CDR2: SGDLS, YYNGEE. The CDR3 sequence is CASSVVTDARTDTQYF. As DNA, the CDR3 is TGTGCCAGCAGCGTAGTGACAGACGCGCGCACAGATACGCAGTATTTT.

The CDR3: CASSLSGGSGYEQYF. The CDR3 DNA reads TGCGCCAGCAGCTTGAGTGGGGGCTCAGGTTACGAGCAGTACTTC. This sequence joins TRBV5-1 and TRBJ2-7, with D possibly being TRBD1 (6 bases). Germline CDR1 is SGHRS and CDR2 is YFSETQ. Deletions cut 1 base from V and 4 bases from J, with 15 bases between. This CDR3 has 15 residues.

The CDR3 region is CASSPGQSSGNTIYF. CDR3 in DNA: TGCGCCAGCAGCCCGGGACAGTCCTCTGGAAACACCATATATTTT. V is TRBV4-3 and J is TRBJ1-3; 7 positions match TRBD1. Germline CDR1 LGHNA, CDR2 YSLEER. The CDR3 loop spans 15 amino acids. J lost 0 bases, V lost 4 bases, and 3 bases had no gene match.

The V gene is TRBV4-3, the J gene TRBJ2-3; 7 nucleotides line up with TRBD1. This CDR3 contains 17 residues. Germline V lookup: CDR1 LGHNA, CDR2 YSLEER. With 1 base clipped from V and 0 bases from J, the junction kept 7 bases outside the gene matches. The CDR3 sequence is CASSQVSAGGSTDTQYF. DNA for the CDR3: TGCGCCAGCAGCCAAGTTTCGGCAGGGGGTAGCACAGATACGCAGTATTTT.

This chain connects TRBV4-3 to TRBJ2-3, with 9 bases lining up with TRBD2. Germline lookup yields CDR1 LGHNA and CDR2 YSLEER. The trim removed 0 bases at V and 3 bases at J, leaving 4 bases unmatched. This CDR3 has 16 residues. For the CDR3, the DNA is TGCGCCAGCAGCCAAGAAGGTAGCGGGGGAACAGATACGCAGTATTTT. Translated: CASSQEGSGGTDTQYF.

The chain uses TRBV4-3 and TRBJ1-2, with D maybe TRBD1 (5 bases). The CDR3 is 16 amino acids. Trimming stripped 2 bases from V and 4 bases from J, with 17 bases between. Germline V lookup: CDR1 LGHNA, CDR2 YSLEER. In nucleotides, the CDR3 is TGCGCCAGCAGCCAAAGAGGTCGGGGGGATCTCTATGGCTACACCTTC. This translates into CASSQRGRGDLYGYTF.

This chain connects TRBV9 to TRBJ2-1; TRBD2 agrees at 10 bases. From germline, CDR1 is SGDLS and CDR2 YYNGEE. The CDR3 has 15 amino acids. V shed 4 bases and J 7 bases; nucleotides not matched to a gene: 8. The CDR3 reads CASSTSGGATNEQFF. The CDR3 DNA is TGTGCCAGCAGCACCAGCGGGGGGGCCACGAATGAGCAGTTCTTC.

The chain carries TRBV6-6 and TRBJ2-5; 7 bases agree with TRBD1. From germline, CDR1 is MNHNY and CDR2 SVGAGI (reference sequence). V lost 5 bases to trimming and J lost 5 bases; unmatched junction nucleotides: 11. This CDR3 is 15 amino acids long. DNA of the CDR3: TGTGCCAGCAGTCGCTCGACAGGGTTTTTGGAGACCCAGTACTTC. It specifies CASSRSTGFLETQYF.

The V gene is TRBV10-2, the J gene TRBJ2-3, with 9 bases fitting TRBD1. This CDR3 is built from 15 residues. V shed 7 bases, J shed 3 bases, and the junction held 8 bases outside the gene matches. Germline assignment: CDR1 WSHSY and CDR2 SAAADI. This CDR3 is CASTPGQGATDTQYF. CDR3 coding DNA: TGCGCCAGCACCCCGGGACAGGGTGCTACAGATACGCAGTATTTT.

Note on this clone: This CDR3 is missing its conserved last phenylalanine or tryptophan, likely due to a read error. The rearrangement uses TRBV2 and TRBJ2-7; D remains ambiguous. This CDR3 spans 12 amino acids. V lost 6 bases and J lost 0, with 6 bases in between. Germline V gene sequence: CDR1 SNHLY, CDR2 FYNNEI. CDR3 DNA sequence: TGTGCCAGCAGATCCGACTCCTACGAGCAGTACCTC. Translating it yields CASRSDSYEQYL.

This clone was detected only a few times. V gene TRBV7-9 combines with J gene TRBJ2-1; TRBD2 might be the D (7 bases). Per germline, CDR1 SEHNR and CDR2 FQNEAQ (reference sequence). V lost 3 bases and J lost 7, with 16 bases in between. This CDR3 has 15 residues. The CDR3 DNA follows: TGTGCCAGCAGCTTTTCGGGGGGCGCGGGGAATGAGCAGTTCTTC. It is translated as CASSFSGGAGNEQFF.

The chain has TRBV19 and TRBJ2-3, with 10 bases fitting TRBD2. The ends lost 4 bases at V and 4 bases at J; junction bases unmatched: 8. The CDR3 contains 16 residues. Germline values: CDR1 LNHDA, CDR2 SQIVND (reference sequence). CDR3 loop: CASSKAAGGWADTQYF. CDR3 nucleotides: TGTGCCAGTAGTAAGGCAGCGGGGGGGTGGGCAGATACGCAGTATTTT. The variable domain in full, with the rest retrieved from reference TRBV19 and TRBJ2-3, is DGGITQSPKYLFRKEGQNVTLSCEQNLNHDAMYWYRQDPGQGLRLIYYSQIVNDFQKGDIAEGYSVSREKKESFPLTVTSAQKNPTAFYLCASSKAAGGWADTQYFGPGTRLTVL.

The genes are TRBV29-1 and TRBJ2-1; no firm D call. CDR1 and CDR2 from the germline V gene are SQVTM and ANQGSEA. The CDR3 has 11 residues. V shed 5 bases and J shed 7 bases, with 9 bases lying between them. The CDR3 DNA is TGCAGCGTTCCGCGGCTGAATGAGCAGTTCTTC. Its translation: CSVPRLNEQFF.